This T cell receptor beta chain was found in a study of T cell responses to AZD1222 COVID-19 vaccine. Across the whole study: Second-dose recipients at about 4 or about 12 weeks were treated as one pooled group. Study findings and constraints: The donor group comprised mostly white British people and more females; the analysis possibly underestimated clonal diversity. Reports say nearly half of spike-specific TCRs go after unmutated variant regions.

CDR3 length: 16 residues. Looked up from germline, CDR1 is SGHRS and CDR2 is YFSETQ. The V segment lost 4 bases and the J segment 0 bases; nucleotides outside the gene matches: 8. As for this clone: Its antigen is currently unknown.

Sequenced by immunoSEQ multiplex PCR; TCRdb stores in-frame clones only, minus some. The sample lists more than 70,000 clones; over 85% were seen once. The sample was peripheral blood, taken on day 0 of AZD1222 vaccination. The source is an adult in good health. The J gene is TRBJ2-3, the V gene TRBV5-1; 7 nucleotides match TRBD1. In DNA, the CDR3 is TGCGCCAGCAGCCAGTCGCCGGGACAGAGCACAGATACGCAGTATTTT. It codes for CASSQSPGQSTDTQYF.